What follows are 2 T cell receptor beta chains derived from one specimen sequenced in a study of blood T cell repertoires in COVID-19. The protocol was immunoSEQ multiplex PCR, while the TCRdb copy is restricted to in-frame clones and leaves out a portion. In the table there are over 200,000 clones, approximately 86% of which are singletons. The sample taken for sequencing was PBMCs or T cells enriched from blood (not recorded which). The receptors come from a woman aged 30 to 39 who had been exposed to COVID-19.

V gene TRBV19 combines with J gene TRBJ1-4; tentative D call: TRBD1 (5 bases). With 5 bases removed from V and 7 bases from J, the gap between germline ends came to 17 bases. Germline V gene data show CDR1 as LNHDA and CDR2 as SQIVND (reference sequence). The CDR3 is 15 residues long. As DNA, the CDR3 is TGTGCCAGTAGTCCCGCCCAGGGAGGCCGTGAAAAACTGTTTTTT. Its translation: CASSPAQGGREKLFF.

The rearrangement links TRBV2 to TRBJ1-5, with TRBD1 as a possible D gene (6 bases). The V gene's germline CDR1 is SNHLY and CDR2 FYNNEI. CDR3 length: 15 amino acids. V was shortened by 5 bases and J by 2 bases, with 13 bases between the two germline ends. CDR3 residues: CASSRQAGGNQPQHF. In nucleotides, the CDR3 is TGTGCCAGCAGTAGACAGGCAGGGGGCAATCAGCCCCAGCATTTT.